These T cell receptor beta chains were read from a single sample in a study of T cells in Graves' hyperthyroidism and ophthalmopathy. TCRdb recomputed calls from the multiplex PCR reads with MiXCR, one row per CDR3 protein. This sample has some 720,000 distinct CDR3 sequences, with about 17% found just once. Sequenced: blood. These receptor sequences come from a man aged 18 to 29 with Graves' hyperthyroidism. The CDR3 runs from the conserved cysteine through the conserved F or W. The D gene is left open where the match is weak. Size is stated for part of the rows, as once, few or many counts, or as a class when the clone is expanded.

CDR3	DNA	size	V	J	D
CASSSRTGFSDTQYF	TGTGCCAGCAGTTCCAGGACAGGGTTTTCAGATACGCAGTATTTT	many	TRBV28	TRBJ2-3	TRBD1
CASKGPYSYEQYF	TGTGCCAGCAAGGGGCCCTACTCCTACGAGCAGTACTTC	few	TRBV28	TRBJ2-7	.
CASSLGNRGRRTEAFF	TGTGCCAGCAGCTTAGGGAACAGGGGGCGCAGAACTGAAGCTTTCTTT	many	TRBV7-8	TRBJ1-1	TRBD1
CASSQDRVEPQHF	TGTGCCAGCAGCCAAGACAGGGTTGAGCCCCAGCATTTT	many	TRBV3-1	TRBJ1-5	.
CASSLSGGAYYGYTF	TGTGCCAGCAGTTTATCTGGGGGCGCATACTATGGCTACACCTTC	many	TRBV27	TRBJ1-2	.
CASGERMGASTDTQYF	TGTGCCAGCGGAGAGAGGATGGGTGCTAGCACAGATACGCAGTATTTT	.	TRBV25-1	TRBJ2-3	.
CATNGREGRVQYF	TGTGCCACCAACGGGCGGGAGGGCCGCGTGCAGTACTTC	many	TRBV27	TRBJ2-7	TRBD2
CASRRTGTRSNYGYTF	TGTGCCAGCAGGCGAACCGGGACAAGGTCTAACTATGGCTACACCTTC	many	TRBV12-3/TRBV12-4	TRBJ1-2	.
CASSSSGSGYNEQFF	TGTGCCAGCAGTTCTAGCGGGAGTGGTTACAATGAGCAGTTCTTC	many	TRBV12-3/TRBV12-4	TRBJ2-1	TRBD2
CASSLLTTNSPLHF	TGTGCCAGCAGTTTATTGACAACCAATTCACCCCTCCACTTT	.	TRBV28	TRBJ1-6	.
CSARGRADLHTYNEQFF	TGCAGTGCTAGAGGGCGGGCGGACCTACATACCTACAATGAGCAGTTCTTC	.	TRBV20-1	TRBJ2-1	.
CASGWDEQYF	TGTGCCAGCGGATGGGACGAGCAGTACTTC	many	TRBV3-1	TRBJ2-7	.
CASSLAAVGTGGIGYEQYF	TGTGCCAGCAGTTTAGCCGCGGTGGGGACAGGGGGTATAGGCTACGAGCAGTACTTC	many	TRBV28	TRBJ2-7	TRBD1
CATSGARGFYEQYF	TGTGCCACCAGCGGCGCCAGGGGGTTCTACGAGCAGTACTTC	.	TRBV15	TRBJ2-7	TRBD1
CASSFIQNSPYEQYF	TGTGCCAGCAGTTTTATTCAGAACTCGCCCTACGAGCAGTACTTC	many	TRBV28	TRBJ2-7	.
CASSESPAGRFEQYF	TGTGCCAGCAGTGAGTCCCCAGCGGGACGGTTCGAGCAGTACTTC	many	TRBV6-1	TRBJ2-7	TRBD2
CASRVRDSTYEQYF	TGTGCCAGCAGAGTCCGGGACTCGACCTACGAGCAGTACTTC	many	TRBV6-1	TRBJ2-7	.
CASIPDRGTEAFF	TGTGCCAGCATTCCAGACAGGGGCACTGAAGCTTTCTTT	many	TRBV2	TRBJ1-1	TRBD1
CAIRQGAEDEQFF	TGTGCCATCAGACAGGGGGCTGAAGATGAGCAGTTCTTC	many	TRBV10-3	TRBJ2-1	TRBD1
CASSEVLREQFF	TGTGCCAGCAGCGAAGTACTTCGTGAGCAGTTCTTC	.	TRBV14	TRBJ2-1	.